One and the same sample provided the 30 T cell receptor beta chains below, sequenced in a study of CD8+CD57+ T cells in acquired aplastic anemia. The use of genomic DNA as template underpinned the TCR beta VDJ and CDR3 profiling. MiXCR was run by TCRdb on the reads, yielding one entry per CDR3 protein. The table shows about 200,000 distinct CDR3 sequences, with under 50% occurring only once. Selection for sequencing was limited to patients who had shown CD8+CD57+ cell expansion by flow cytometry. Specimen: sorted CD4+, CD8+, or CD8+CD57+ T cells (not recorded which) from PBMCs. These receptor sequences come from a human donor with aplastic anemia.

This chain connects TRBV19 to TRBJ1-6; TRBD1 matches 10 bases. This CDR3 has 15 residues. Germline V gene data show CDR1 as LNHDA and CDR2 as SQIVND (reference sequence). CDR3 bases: TGTGCTAGAGGAATGGACAGGGGGAGTAATTCACCCCTCCACTTT. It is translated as CARGMDRGSNSPLHF.

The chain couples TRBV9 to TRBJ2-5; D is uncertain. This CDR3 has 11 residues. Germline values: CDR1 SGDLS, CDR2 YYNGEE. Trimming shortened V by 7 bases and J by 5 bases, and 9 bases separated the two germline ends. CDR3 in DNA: TGTGCCAGCGGACGGTATGAGACCCAGTACTTC. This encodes CASGRYETQYF.

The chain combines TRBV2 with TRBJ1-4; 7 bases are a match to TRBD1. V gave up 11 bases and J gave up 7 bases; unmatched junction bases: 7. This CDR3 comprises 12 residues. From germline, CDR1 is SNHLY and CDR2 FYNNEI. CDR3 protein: CAAQGRFEKLFF. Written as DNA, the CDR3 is TGTGCCGCACAGGGGCGTTTTGAAAAACTGTTTTTT.

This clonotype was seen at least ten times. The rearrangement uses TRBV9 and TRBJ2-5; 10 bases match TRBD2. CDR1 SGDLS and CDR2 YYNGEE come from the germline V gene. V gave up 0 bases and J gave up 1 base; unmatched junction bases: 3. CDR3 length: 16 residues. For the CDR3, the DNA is TGTGCCAGCAGCGTAGGTTGGACTAGCGGCCAAGAGACCCAGTACTTC. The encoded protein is CASSVGWTSGQETQYF.

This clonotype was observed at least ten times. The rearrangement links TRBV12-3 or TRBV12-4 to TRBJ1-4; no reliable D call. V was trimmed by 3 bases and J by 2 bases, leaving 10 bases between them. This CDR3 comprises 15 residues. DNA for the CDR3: TGTGCCAGCAGTTTGTGGGGTGGGACTAATGAAAAACTGTTTTTT. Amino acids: CASSLWGGTNEKLFF.

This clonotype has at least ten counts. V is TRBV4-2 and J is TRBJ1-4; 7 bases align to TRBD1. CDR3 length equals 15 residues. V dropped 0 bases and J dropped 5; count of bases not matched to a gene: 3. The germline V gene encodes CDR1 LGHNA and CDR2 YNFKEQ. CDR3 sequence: CASSQEGTENEKLFF. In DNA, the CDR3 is TGTGCCAGCAGCCAAGAAGGGACAGAAAATGAAAAACTGTTTTTT.

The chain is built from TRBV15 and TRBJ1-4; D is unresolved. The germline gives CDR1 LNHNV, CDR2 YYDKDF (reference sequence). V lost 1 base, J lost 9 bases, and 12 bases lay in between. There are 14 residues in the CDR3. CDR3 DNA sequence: TGTGCCACCAGCAGAGGAAGGGTTTTGAAAAAACTGTTTTTT. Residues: CATSRGRVLKKLFF.

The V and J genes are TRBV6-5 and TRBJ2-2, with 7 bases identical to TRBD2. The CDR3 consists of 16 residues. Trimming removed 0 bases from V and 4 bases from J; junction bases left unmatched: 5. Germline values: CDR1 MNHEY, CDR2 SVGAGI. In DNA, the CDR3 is TGTGCCAGCAGTTACTCGGGCTGGGAGGGCACCGGGGAGCTGTTTTTT. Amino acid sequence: CASSYSGWEGTGELFF.

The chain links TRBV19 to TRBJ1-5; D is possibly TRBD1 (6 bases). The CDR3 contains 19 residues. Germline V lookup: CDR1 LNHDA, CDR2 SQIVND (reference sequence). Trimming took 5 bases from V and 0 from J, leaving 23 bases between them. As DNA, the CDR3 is TGTGCCAGTAGTCACCCCCGGGGGGCGCTTTTGAATAGCAATCAGCCCCAGCATTTT. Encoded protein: CASSHPRGALLNSNQPQHF. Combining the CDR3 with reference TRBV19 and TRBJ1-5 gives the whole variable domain DGGITQSPKYLFRKEGQNVTLSCEQNLNHDAMYWYRQDPGQGLRLIYYSQIVNDFQKGDIAEGYSVSREKKESFPLTVTSAQKNPTAFYLCASSHPRGALLNSNQPQHFGDGTRLSIL.

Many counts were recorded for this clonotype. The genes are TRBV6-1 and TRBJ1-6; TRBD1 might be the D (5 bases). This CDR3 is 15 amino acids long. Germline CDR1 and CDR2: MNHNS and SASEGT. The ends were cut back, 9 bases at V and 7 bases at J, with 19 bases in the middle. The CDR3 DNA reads TGTGCCAGTCTTCTGGGGGGGGTAAGCAATTCACCCCTCCACTTT. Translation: CASLLGGVSNSPLHF.

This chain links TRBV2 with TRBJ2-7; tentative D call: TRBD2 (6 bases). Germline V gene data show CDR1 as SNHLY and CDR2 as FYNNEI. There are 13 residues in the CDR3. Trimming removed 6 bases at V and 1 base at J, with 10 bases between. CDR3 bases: TGTGCCAGCAGAGAGGGAGGATCCTACGAGCAGTACTTC. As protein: CASREGGSYEQYF.

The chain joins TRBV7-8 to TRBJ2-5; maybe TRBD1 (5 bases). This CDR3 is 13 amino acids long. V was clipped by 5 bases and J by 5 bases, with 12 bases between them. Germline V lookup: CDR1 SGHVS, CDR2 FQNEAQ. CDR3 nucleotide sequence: TGTGCCAGCAGCAAGGGGTCTTCGGAGACCCAGTACTTC. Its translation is CASSKGSSETQYF.

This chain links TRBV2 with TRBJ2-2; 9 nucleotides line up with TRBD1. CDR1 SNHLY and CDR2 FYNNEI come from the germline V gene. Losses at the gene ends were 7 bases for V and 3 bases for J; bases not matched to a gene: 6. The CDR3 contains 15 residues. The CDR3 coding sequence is TGTGCCAGCACTGGGGGGACAGGGTACACCGGGGAGCTGTTTTTT. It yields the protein CASTGGTGYTGELFF.

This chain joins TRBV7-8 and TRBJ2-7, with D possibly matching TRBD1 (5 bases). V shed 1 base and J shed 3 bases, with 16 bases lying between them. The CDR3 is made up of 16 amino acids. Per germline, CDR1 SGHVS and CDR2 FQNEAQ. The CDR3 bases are TGTGCCAGCAGCTTAGAAGGGTCAGGGTATGGCTACGAGCAGTACTTC. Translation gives CASSLEGSGYGYEQYF.

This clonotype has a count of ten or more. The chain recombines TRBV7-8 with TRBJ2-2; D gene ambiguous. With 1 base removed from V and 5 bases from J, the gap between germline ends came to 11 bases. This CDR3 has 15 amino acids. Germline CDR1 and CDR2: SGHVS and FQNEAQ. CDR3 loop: CASSLEMRKTGELFF. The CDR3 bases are TGTGCCAGCAGCTTAGAAATGAGGAAAACCGGGGAGCTGTTTTTT.

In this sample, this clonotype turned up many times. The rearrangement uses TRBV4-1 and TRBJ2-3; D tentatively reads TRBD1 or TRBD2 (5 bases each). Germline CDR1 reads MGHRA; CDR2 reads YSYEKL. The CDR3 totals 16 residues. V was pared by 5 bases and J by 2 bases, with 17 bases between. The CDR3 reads CASSTRRVGATDTQYF. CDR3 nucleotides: TGCGCCAGCAGCACCCGGCGGGTCGGGGCCACAGATACGCAGTATTTT.

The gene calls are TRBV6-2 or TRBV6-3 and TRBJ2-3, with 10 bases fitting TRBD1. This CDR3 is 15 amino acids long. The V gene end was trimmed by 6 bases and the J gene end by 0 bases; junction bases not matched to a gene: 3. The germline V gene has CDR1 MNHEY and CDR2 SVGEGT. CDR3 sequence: CASSLGQGSTDTQYF. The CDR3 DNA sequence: TGTGCCAGCAGCTTGGGACAGGGGAGCACAGATACGCAGTATTTT.

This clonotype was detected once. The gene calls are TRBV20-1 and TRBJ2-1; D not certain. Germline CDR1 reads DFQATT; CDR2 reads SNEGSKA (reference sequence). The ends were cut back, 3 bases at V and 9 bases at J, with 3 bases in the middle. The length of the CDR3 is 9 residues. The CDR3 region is CSARGEQFF. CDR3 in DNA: TGCAGTGCTAGGGGTGAGCAGTTCTTC.

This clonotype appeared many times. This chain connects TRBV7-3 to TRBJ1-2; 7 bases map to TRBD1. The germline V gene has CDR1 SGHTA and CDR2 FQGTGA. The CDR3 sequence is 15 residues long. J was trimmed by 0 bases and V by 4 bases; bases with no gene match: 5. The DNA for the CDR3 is TGTGCCAGCAGCTCCTCCGGGACAGCTAACTATGGCTACACCTTC. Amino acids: CASSSSGTANYGYTF.

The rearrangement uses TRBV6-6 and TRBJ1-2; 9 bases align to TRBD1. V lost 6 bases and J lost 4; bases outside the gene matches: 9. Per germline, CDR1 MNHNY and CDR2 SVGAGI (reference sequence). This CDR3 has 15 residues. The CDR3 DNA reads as TGTGCCAGCAGGGAGCCGGGACAGGGTGTCTATGGCTACACCTTC. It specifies CASREPGQGVYGYTF.

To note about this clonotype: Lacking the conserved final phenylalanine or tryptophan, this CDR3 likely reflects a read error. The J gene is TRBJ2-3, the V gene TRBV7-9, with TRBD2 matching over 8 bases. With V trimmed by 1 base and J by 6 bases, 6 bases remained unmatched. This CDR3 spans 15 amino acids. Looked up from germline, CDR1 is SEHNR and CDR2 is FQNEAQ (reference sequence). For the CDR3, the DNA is TGTGCCAGCAGCTTAGTTAGCGGGAACACGGATACGCAGTATTCT. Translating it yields CASSLVSGNTDTQYS.

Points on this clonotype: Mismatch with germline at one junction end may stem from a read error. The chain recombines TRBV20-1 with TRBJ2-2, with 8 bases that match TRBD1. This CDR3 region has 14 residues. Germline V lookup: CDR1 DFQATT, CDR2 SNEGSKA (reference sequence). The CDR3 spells CSARDRANTEELFF. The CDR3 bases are TGCAGTGCTAGGGACAGGGCGAACACCGAGGAGTTGTTTTTT.

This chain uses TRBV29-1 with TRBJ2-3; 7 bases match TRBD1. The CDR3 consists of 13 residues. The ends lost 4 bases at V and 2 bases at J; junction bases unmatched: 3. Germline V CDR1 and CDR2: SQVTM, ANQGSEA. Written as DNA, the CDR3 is TGCAGCGTTGGGGACAGCCTCACAGATACGCAGTATTTT. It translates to CSVGDSLTDTQYF.

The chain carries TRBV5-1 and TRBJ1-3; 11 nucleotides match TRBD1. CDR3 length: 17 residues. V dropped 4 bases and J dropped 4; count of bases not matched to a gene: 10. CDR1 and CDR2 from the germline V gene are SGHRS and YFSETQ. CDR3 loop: CASSGGPGQGDGNTIYF. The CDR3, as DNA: TGCGCCAGCAGCGGGGGGCCGGGACAGGGGGACGGAAACACCATATATTTT.

CDR3 nucleotides: TGTGCCAGCAGCGTGGGAGGCAGGGCCAACGTCCTGACTTTC. It translates to CASSVGGRANVLTF. The chain uses TRBV9 and TRBJ2-6, with a weak D call TRBD2 (6 bases). V was pared by 2 bases and J by 5 bases, with 8 bases between. The CDR3 totals 14 residues. CDR1 SGDLS and CDR2 YYNGEE come from the germline V gene.

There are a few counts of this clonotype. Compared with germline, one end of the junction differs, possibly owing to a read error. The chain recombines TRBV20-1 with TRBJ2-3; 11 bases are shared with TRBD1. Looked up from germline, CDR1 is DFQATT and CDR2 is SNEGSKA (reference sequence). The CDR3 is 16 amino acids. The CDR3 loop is CSARNPGQGGTDTQYF. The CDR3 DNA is TGCAGTGCTAGAAACCCGGGACAGGGGGGCACGGATACGCAGTATTTT.

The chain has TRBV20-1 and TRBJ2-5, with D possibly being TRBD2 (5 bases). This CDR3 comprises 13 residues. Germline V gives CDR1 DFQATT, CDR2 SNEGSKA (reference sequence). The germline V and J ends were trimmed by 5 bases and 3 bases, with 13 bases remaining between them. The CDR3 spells CSASVGSKETQYF. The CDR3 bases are TGCAGTGCTTCGGTGGGGAGTAAAGAGACCCAGTACTTC.

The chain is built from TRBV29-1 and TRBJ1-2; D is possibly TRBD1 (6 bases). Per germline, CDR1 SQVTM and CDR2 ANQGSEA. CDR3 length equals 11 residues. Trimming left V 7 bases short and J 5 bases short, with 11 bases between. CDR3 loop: CSAGQLYGYTF. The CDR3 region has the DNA TGCAGCGCTGGACAGTTATATGGCTACACCTTC.

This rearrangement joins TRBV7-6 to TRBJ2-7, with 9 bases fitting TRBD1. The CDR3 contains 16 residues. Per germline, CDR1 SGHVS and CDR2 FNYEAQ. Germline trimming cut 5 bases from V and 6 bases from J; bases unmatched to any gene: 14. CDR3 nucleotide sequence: TGTGCCAGCAGCGACATACGGGGACAGGGTTGGTTCGAGCAGTACTTC. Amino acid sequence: CASSDIRGQGWFEQYF.

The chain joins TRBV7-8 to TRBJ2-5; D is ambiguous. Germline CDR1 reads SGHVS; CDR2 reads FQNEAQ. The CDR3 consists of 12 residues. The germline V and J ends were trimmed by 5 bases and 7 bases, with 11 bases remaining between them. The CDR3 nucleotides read TGTGCCAGCAGCGAAACAAGACGGACCCAGTACTTC. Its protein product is CASSETRRTQYF.